This T cell receptor (beta chain) was profiled in a study of T cell responses to AZD1222 COVID-19 vaccine. Findings and limits, study-wide: White British ancestry dominated among donors, who included more females, and clonal diversity was possibly underestimated. The breadth and depth of Spike-specific TCRs increased once two AZD1222 doses had been given. Vaccine-related CD4 TCRs covered spike, predominating at 160-218 and 743-854.

With regard to this clone: The antigen is unknown.

Clones were sequenced by immunoSEQ multiplex PCR, and TCRdb holds only the in-frame ones, with some missing. The sample has hundreds of thousands of clones, 90% to 95% seen once. The study pooled second doses at about 4 or about 12 weeks. Specimen: peripheral blood, collected 28 days after the second AZD1222 dose. The receptor was derived from an adult who received the AZD1222 COVID-19 vaccine.

The CDR3 sequence is CATFLGGGLEDTQYF. CDR3 sequence (DNA): TGTGCCACCTTCCTCGGGGGGGGCCTGGAAGATACGCAGTATTTT. V gene TRBV5-4 combines with J gene TRBJ2-3; 8 bases are shared with TRBD2. CDR3 length: 15 amino acids. V lost 9 bases to trimming and J lost 5 bases; unmatched junction nucleotides: 14. Germline V gene sequence: CDR1 SGHNT, CDR2 YYREEE (reference sequence).